This TCR beta chain was sequenced in a study of T cells in localized non-small cell lung cancer. This clone was picked up a small number of times. Its target is unknown. Study results and limitations: Tumor trailed uninvolved adjacent lung in T cell clonality, which peaked there. Adjacent lung had a median around 60 of the 100 largest tumor clones.

Germline V gene data show CDR1 as SGDLS and CDR2 as YYNGEE. V dropped 6 bases and J dropped 2; count of bases not matched to a gene: 8. This CDR3 is built from 15 residues. Profiling relied on immunoSEQ multiplex PCR, and the TCRdb table lists in-frame clones only, not all of them. The sample has about 22,000 clones, roughly nine tenths seen once; the top ten hold approximately 24%. The material was PBMCs, obtained before any cancer treatment. This chain connects TRBV9 to TRBJ2-3; 8 bases line up with TRBD2. The sequence came from a man aged 35 to 69 with stage II squamous cell lung carcinoma. The CDR3 reads CASTTSGTNTDTQYF. The CDR3 DNA sequence: TGTGCCAGCACCACTAGCGGAACTAACACAGATACGCAGTATTTT.